This T cell receptor beta chain was profiled in a study of OX40 agonist ivuxolimab in advanced cancers. Study-level findings and limits: Still undetermined is the antigen specificity of the expanded peripheral T cells.

In its sample, this clone was seen once. Its antigen is not identified. Sequencing was performed with immunoSEQ multiplex PCR; in TCRdb, only in-frame clones are kept and a portion is missing. This sample has 20,000 to 30,000 clones, with about nine tenths found just once. The germline V and J ends were trimmed by 5 bases and 8 bases, with 13 bases remaining between them. CDR3 length: 12 amino acids. Germline V gene lookup returns CDR1 SGHAT and CDR2 FQDESV (reference sequence). This specimen was CD4+ or CD8+ T cells sorted from blood, taken in a trial of the OX40 agonist ivuxolimab. The clonotype comes from an adult with an advanced solid tumor such as melanoma, head and neck, liver or kidney cancer. This chain links TRBV11-1 with TRBJ2-7; D is unclear. The CDR3 here is CASSGSLRQQYF. The DNA of the CDR3 is TGTGCCAGCAGCGGGTCTCTCCGGCAGCAGTACTTC. The whole variable domain, filled in from reference TRBV11-1 and TRBJ2-7, reads EAEVAQSPRYKITEKSQAVAFWCDPISGHATLYWYRQILGQGPELLVQFQDESVVDDSQLPKDRFSAERLKGVDSTLKIQPAELGDSAMYLCASSGSLRQQYFGPGTRLTVT.